This paragraph reports one T cell receptor (beta chain). This receptor's antigen is unknown. No qualities accompany the bases; no much larger clone lies one base away. This specimen belongs to a study of blood T cell repertoires in COVID-19 (dated by TCRdb to about 2020). In the study overall: Samples from collaborators originated in the United States, Italy and Spain and spanned both the acute and convalescent phases of COVID-19. The material from the prospective study consisted of cDNA or gDNA derived from T cells, B-cell-depleted T cells, or PBMCs. Subjects who had been exposed to COVID-19, were actively infected with it, or had recovered from it provided the deeply sampled blood TCRbeta repertoires that made up the dataset. A freely available public database, intended as a resource for researchers studying the immune response to SARS-CoV-2, is where the repertoires were released. The samples were drawn from two sources: the first 160 participants of the ongoing ImmuneRACE study, and 1,200 or so subjects contributed by 6 global collaborators. Nearly every sample came with metadata listing a de-identified subject ID, COVID-19 status, age in years and sex. Where HLA class I and class II types were available, the types were taken from metadata supplied by the sample provider, not from assay-based typing.

TCRbeta CDR3 regions were amplified from genomic DNA using the immunoSEQ Assay, a bias-controlled multiplex PCR. As for the original processing: Within the assay, amplification of reference gene primers was used to estimate how many nucleated cells each sample contained. To quantify the absolute abundance of each unique TCRbeta CDR3 rearrangement, sequence reads were collapsed and filtered. For each sample, productive Simpson clonality was calculated by taking the square root of Simpson's diversity index across productive rearrangements. TCRdb carries this immuneACCESS record with in-frame sequences only. Its versions omit some clonotypes, under half of them owing to an unresolved V gene in the studies checked, with the rest unexplained. D and trimming come from the DNA, and the V and J calls and clone size come from that table. Here the sample has 140,000 to 150,000 clones; about four fifths occur a single time. Around 3.2% of the sample lies in the top ten.

The CDR3 holds 15 amino acids from the cysteine to the phenylalanine. The entry retains the CDR3 DNA only, 45 bases that are in frame from base 1. The germline V end is reduced by 8 bases and the J end by 5 bases; junction bases left unmatched: 7. CDR1 and CDR2 (WNHNN, SYGVQD) derive from the germline V gene (reference sequence). Participants in the prospective study were enrolled through a virtual design, were aged about 18 to 100 years, and lived in 20 to 30 United States geographic areas. In the prospective study, participants were assigned to cohorts based on the clinical history participants reported in a screening survey and a study questionnaire. Mobile phlebotomists in the prospective study collected whole blood, serum and a nasopharyngeal or oropharyngeal swab from every participant. Prospective study participants could optionally give additional blood draws and questionnaires over an approximately two-month period. Before DNA extraction, blood samples from the prospective study were shipped at room temperature or frozen.

Study-level results and caveats: How much clinical and demographic metadata was included differed by source and by participant, and the metadata was provided uncurated.

This chain is built from TRBV10-1 and TRBJ1-5; 12 central nucleotides agree with TRBD1. Material: PBMCs or T cells enriched from blood (not recorded which). The source is a woman aged 45 to 65 with acute COVID-19. The CDR3 protein: CASSNRDRGHQPQHF. The base sequence is TGCGCCAGCTCAAACCGGGACAGGGGGCATCAGCCCCAGCATTTT.